Reported below is one T cell receptor beta chain. V trimming: 5 bases; J trimming: 4 bases; junction bases outside the gene matches: 8. Germline assignment: CDR1 SGHNT and CDR2 YYREEE (reference sequence). The CDR3 has 15 residues. Both 60 Vbeta primers and 13 Jbeta primers went into the PCR. Clones were sequenced by immunoSEQ multiplex PCR, and TCRdb holds only the in-frame ones, with some missing. This table holds tens of thousands of clones, 60% to 80% found once. This sample stems from a study of cytomegalovirus exposure and HLA in healthy donors. Background on the study: There were roughly 80 million unique TCRs (from HLA-typed donors) in an early data release.

What was sequenced was PBMCs. This sequence originates from a man aged 40-55 years in good health and CMV-seronegative. The chain joins TRBV5-4 to TRBJ2-3; TRBD1 aligns across 9 bases. The CDR3 bases are TGTGCCAGCAGGCCCGGGACAGGGAACTCAGATACGCAGTATTTT. Translation: CASRPGTGNSDTQYF.